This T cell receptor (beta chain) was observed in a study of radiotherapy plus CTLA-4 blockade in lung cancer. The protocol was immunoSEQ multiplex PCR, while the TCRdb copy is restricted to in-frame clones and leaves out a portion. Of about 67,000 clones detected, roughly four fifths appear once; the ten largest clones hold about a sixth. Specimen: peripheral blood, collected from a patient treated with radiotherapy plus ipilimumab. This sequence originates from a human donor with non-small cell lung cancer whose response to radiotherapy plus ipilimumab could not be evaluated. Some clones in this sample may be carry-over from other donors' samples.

CDR3 nucleotides: TGTGCCAGCAGTCGCGCCGGGGGGGCCCTCGGTGGCTACACCTTC. Protein sequence: CASSRAGGALGGYTF. The V and J genes are TRBV28 and TRBJ1-2; D is possibly TRBD1 (6 bases). CDR3 length equals 15 residues. From germline, CDR1 is MDHEN and CDR2 SYDVKM. Trimming left V 5 bases short and J 7 bases short, with 20 bases between.